Listed below are T cell receptor beta chains from one sample, sequenced in a study of blood T cells in healthy people across ages. TCRdb reprocessed the 5' RACE reads via MiXCR and lists one record per CDR3 protein. The sample holds more than 1 million distinct CDR3 sequences, more than 40% seen once. Sequenced material: blood. These receptors were collected from a woman between 55 and 75 years old in good health. CDR3s include the opening cysteine and the closing phenylalanine or tryptophan. Each record gives: CDR3 length, J gene, V gene, clone size, D gene, CDR3 DNA, CDR3 protein. D genes are given only for firm matches. Where a row states a size, it is once, few, many or the class of an expanded clone; other rows omit it.

15 TRBJ2-3 TRBV6-5 few NA TGTGCCAGCAGTTACGGGGGCGCGGGCACAGATACGCAGTATTTT CASSYGGAGTDTQYF
14 TRBJ2-1 TRBV4-2 NA NA TGTGCCAGCAGCCCCGAACAGAACGCCAATGAGCAGTTCTTC CASSPEQNANEQFF
17 TRBJ1-6 TRBV12-3/TRBV12-4 NA NA TGTGCCAGCACCTACTCTTCGGGGCGACATTATAATTCACCCCTCCACTTT CASTYSSGRHYNSPLHF
14 TRBJ2-5 TRBV12-3/TRBV12-4 few NA TGTGCCAGCAGTTTATGGCAGGAGCAAGAGACCCAGTACTTC CASSLWQEQETQYF
14 TRBJ2-1 TRBV20-1 few NA TGCAGTGCTAGGAGGGGTGCTTCCTACAATGAGCAGTTCTTC CSARRGASYNEQFF
13 TRBJ2-5 TRBV5-4 NA NA TGTGCCCGATCTGCGGGGCTCCAAGAGACCCAGTACTTC CARSAGLQETQYF
15 TRBJ2-2 TRBV7-2 NA NA TGTGCCAACAGCTTACTCCTAGCGAACACCGGGGAGCTGTTTTTT CANSLLLANTGELFF
12 TRBJ2-7 TRBV20-1 few NA TGCAGTGGGGTCCAGAGCTCCTACGAGCAGTACTTC CSGVQSSYEQYF
18 TRBJ2-7 TRBV27 few TRBD2 TGTGCCAGCTCTGAAAACCTTCTTCTAGCGGGAGGCTCCTACGAGCAGTACTTC CASSENLLLAGGSYEQYF
15 TRBJ2-4 TRBV7-2 NA NA TGTGCCAGCAGCTTAGGTAGTTTAGGGACGGACATTCAGTACTTC CASSLGSLGTDIQYF
13 TRBJ1-1 TRBV29-1 NA NA TGCAGCGTTGAGGCGGACCTGAACACTGAAGCTTTCTTT CSVEADLNTEAFF
13 TRBJ1-2 TRBV28 NA NA TGTGCCAGCAGCCTACATAATGACTATGGCTACACCTTC CASSLHNDYGYTF
15 TRBJ2-1 TRBV5-1 NA TRBD1 TGCGCCAGCAGCTCGACAGGGAACCCTTACAATGAGCAGTTCTTC CASSSTGNPYNEQFF
17 TRBJ2-7 TRBV6-6 many TRBD2 TGTGCCAGCAGGGGGGAGGGAGGGAGCTCCAATTCCTACGAGCAGTACTTC CASRGEGGSSNSYEQYF
18 TRBJ2-4 TRBV9 few NA TGTGCCAGCAGCGTAGATAGCCTTGGCCTCCTAGCCAAAAACATTCAGTACTTC CASSVDSLGLLAKNIQYF
15 TRBJ1-2 TRBV20-1 few TRBD1 TGCAGTGCTTCCTCTGCCGACAGGGGGGGTTATGGCTACACCTTC CSASSADRGGYGYTF
14 TRBJ2-1 TRBV27 NA NA TGTGCCAGCCGAAGGGACTTTTCCTACGATGAGCAGTTCTTC CASRRDFSYDEQFF
9 TRBJ2-1 TRBV9 NA NA TGTGCCAGCAGCGTGCCGCCGTTCTTC CASSVPPFF
16 TRBJ1-2 TRBV30 NA NA TGTGCCTGGAACCCTCTGAATGGGGTACATCAGGAAGGCTACACCTTC CAWNPLNGVHQEGYTF
13 TRBJ2-7 TRBV25-1 NA NA TGTGCCACCACCCCACACGGGAACTACGAGCAGTACTTC CATTPHGNYEQYF
14 TRBJ1-2 TRBV27 few NA TGTGCCAGCAGCTTTGAAGCTGCCCCCGATGGCTACACCTTC CASSFEAAPDGYTF
16 TRBJ2-5 TRBV6-2/TRBV6-3 NA TRBD1 TGTGCCAGCAGTTCCGGGACAGGGGTTACTGGGGAGACCCAGTACTTC CASSSGTGVTGETQYF
12 TRBJ1-1 TRBV24-1 NA NA TGTGCCACCAGGGTCCCGGGCGGTGAAGCTTTCTTT CATRVPGGEAFF
16 TRBJ2-6 TRBV6-2/TRBV6-3 NA NA TGTGCCAGCACAATACCAAAGAGCTCTGGGGCCAACGTCCTGACTTTC CASTIPKSSGANVLTF
14 TRBJ1-5 TRBV7-8 NA TRBD1 TGTGCCAGCAGCCTATGGACAGGGAATCAGCCCCAGCATTTT CASSLWTGNQPQHF
13 TRBJ2-7 TRBV20-1 few TRBD2 TGCAGTGGATCTGGCGGGAGGGCCGGTGAGCAGTACTTC CSGSGGRAGEQYF
17 TRBJ2-3 TRBV4-2 few TRBD2 TGTGCCAGCAGCCAAGAAGGCGGGAGGGTGGGGACAGATACGCAGTATTTT CASSQEGGRVGTDTQYF
15 TRBJ2-3 TRBV20-1 NA NA TGCAGTGCTAGGTGGGTCGTGCCTCAGGGAGATACGCAGTATTTT CSARWVVPQGDTQYF
14 TRBJ2-3 TRBV9 NA NA TGTGCCAGCAGCGTAGGGTTTGGGACAGATACGCAGTATTTT CASSVGFGTDTQYF
16 TRBJ1-5 TRBV27 few NA TGTGCCAGCAGTTTTAAACCCTATAGGCCGGGTCAGCCCCAGCATTTT CASSFKPYRPGQPQHF